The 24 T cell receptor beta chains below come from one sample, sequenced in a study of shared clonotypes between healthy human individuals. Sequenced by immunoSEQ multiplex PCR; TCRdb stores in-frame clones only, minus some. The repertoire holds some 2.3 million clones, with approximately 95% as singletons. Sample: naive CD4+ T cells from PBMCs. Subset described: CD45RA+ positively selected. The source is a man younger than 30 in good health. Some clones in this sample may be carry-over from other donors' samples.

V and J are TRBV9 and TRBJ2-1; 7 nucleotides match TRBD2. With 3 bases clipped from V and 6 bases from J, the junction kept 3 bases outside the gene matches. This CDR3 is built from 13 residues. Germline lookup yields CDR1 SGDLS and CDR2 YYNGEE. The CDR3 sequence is CASSGGGSNEQFF. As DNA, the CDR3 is TGTGCCAGCAGCGGGGGCGGGAGCAATGAGCAGTTCTTC.

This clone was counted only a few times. For the CDR3, the DNA is TGTGCCAGCAGCCTGAGGGGGAGGACTGAAGCTTTCTTT. Its translation is CASSLRGRTEAFF. The chain is built from TRBV14 and TRBJ1-1, with D possibly matching TRBD1 (6 bases). Trimming cost V 4 bases and J 5 bases, with 11 bases left between them. This CDR3 has 13 amino acids. Germline CDR1 reads SGHDN; CDR2 reads FVKESK.

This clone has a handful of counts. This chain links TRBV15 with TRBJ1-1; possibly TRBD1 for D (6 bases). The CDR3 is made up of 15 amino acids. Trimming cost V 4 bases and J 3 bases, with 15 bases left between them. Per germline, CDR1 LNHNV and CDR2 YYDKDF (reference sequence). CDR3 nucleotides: TGTGCCACCAGCAAAGAGGGGGTAATTTACACTGAAGCTTTCTTT. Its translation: CATSKEGVIYTEAFF.

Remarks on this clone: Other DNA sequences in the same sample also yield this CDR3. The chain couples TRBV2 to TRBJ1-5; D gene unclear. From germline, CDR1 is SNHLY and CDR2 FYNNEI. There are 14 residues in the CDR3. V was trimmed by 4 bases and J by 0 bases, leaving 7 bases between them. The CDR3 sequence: CASSAEYSNQPQHF. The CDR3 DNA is TGTGCCAGCAGTGCAGAGTATAGCAATCAGCCCCAGCATTTT.

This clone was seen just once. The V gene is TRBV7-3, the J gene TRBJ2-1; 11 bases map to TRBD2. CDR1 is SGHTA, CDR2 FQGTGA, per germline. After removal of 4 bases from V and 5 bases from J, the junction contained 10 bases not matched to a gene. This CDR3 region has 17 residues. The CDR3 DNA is TGTGCCAGCAGCTCCTCAGTGGGACTAGCGGTTCACAATGAGCAGTTCTTC. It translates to CASSSSVGLAVHNEQFF.

Here the CDR3 DNA reads TGTGCCAGCAGTATCCTAGGGAGCCTCTACAATGAGCAGTTCTTC. Translation gives CASSILGSLYNEQFF. The V and J genes are TRBV9 and TRBJ2-1; D is possibly TRBD2 (5 bases). Trimming pared 5 bases from V and 3 bases from J, leaving 15 bases between. The CDR3 covers 15 residues. Germline V lookup: CDR1 SGDLS, CDR2 YYNGEE.

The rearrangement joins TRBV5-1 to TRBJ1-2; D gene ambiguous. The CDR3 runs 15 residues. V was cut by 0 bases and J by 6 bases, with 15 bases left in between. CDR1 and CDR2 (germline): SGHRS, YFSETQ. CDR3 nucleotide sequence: TGCGCCAGCAGCTTGGAGGCACCCGAACCCGATGGCTACACCTTC. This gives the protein CASSLEAPEPDGYTF.

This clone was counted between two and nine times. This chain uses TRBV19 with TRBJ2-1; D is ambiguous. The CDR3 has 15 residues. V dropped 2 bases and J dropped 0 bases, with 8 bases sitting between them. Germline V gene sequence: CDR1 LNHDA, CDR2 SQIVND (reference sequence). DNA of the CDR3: TGTGCCAGTAGTATAAGTCTAGTCTCCTACAATGAGCAGTTCTTC. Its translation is CASSISLVSYNEQFF.

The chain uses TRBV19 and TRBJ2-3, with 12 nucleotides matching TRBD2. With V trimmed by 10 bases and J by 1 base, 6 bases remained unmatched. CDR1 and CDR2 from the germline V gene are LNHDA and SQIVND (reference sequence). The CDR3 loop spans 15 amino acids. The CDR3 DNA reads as TGTGCCACCAGACTAGCGGGAGTTGGCACAGATACGCAGTATTTT. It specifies CATRLAGVGTDTQYF.

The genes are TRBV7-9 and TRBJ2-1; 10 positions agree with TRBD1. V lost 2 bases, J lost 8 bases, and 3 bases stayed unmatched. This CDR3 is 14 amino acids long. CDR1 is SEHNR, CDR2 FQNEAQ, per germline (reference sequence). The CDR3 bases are TGTGCCAGCAGCTTATGGGACAGGGGACATGAGCAGTTCTTC. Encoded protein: CASSLWDRGHEQFF.

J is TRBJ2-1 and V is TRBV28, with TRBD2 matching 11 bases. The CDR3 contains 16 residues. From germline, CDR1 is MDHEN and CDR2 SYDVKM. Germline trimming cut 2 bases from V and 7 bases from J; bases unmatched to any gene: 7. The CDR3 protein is CASSLVELAGVNEQFF. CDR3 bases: TGTGCCAGCAGTTTAGTGGAACTAGCGGGAGTGAATGAGCAGTTCTTC.

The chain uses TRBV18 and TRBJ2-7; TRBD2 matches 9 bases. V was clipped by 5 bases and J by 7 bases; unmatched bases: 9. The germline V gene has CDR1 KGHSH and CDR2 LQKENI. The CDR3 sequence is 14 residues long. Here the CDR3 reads CASSGLAGENEQYF. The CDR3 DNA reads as TGTGCCAGCTCAGGATTAGCGGGAGAGAATGAGCAGTACTTC.

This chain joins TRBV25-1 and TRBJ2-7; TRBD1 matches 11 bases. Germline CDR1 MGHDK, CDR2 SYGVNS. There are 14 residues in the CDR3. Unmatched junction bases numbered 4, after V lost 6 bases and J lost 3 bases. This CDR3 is CASRDRGRGYEQYF. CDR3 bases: TGTGCCAGCAGGGACAGGGGGCGAGGCTACGAGCAGTACTTC.

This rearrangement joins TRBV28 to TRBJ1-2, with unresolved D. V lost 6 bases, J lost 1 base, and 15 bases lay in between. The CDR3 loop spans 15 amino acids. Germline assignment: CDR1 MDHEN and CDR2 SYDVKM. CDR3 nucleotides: TGTGCCAGCAGACGCGCCCGCCAAATTAACTATGGCTACACCTTC. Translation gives CASRRARQINYGYTF.

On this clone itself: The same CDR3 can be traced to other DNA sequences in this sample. CDR3 loop: CASSTGTSGQETQYF. CDR3 DNA sequence: TGCGCCAGCAGCACGGGGACTAGCGGCCAAGAGACCCAGTACTTC. The chain has TRBV5-1 and TRBJ2-5; 11 bases fit TRBD2. The ends lost 4 bases at V and 1 base at J; junction bases unmatched: 3. Per germline, CDR1 SGHRS and CDR2 YFSETQ. The CDR3 runs 15 residues.

CDR3: CASSRTGGRTEAFF. DNA for the CDR3: TGTGCCAGCAGTAGGACAGGGGGTCGGACTGAAGCTTTCTTT. This chain joins TRBV2 and TRBJ1-1, with 10 bases identical to TRBD1. From germline, CDR1 is SNHLY and CDR2 FYNNEI. Trimming removed 5 bases from V and 5 bases from J; junction bases left unmatched: 5. The CDR3 contains 14 residues.

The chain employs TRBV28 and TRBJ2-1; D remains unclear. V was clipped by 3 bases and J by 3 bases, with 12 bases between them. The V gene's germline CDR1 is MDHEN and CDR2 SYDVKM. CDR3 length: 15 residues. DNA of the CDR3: TGTGCCAGCAGTTTTCCCCAGGCCTTCTACAATGAGCAGTTCTTC. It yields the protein CASSFPQAFYNEQFF. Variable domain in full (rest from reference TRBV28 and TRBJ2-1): DVKVTQSSRYLVKRTGEKVFLECVQDMDHENMFWYRQDPGLGLRLIYFSYDVKMKEKGDIPEGYSVSREKKERFSLILESASTNQTSMYLCASSFPQAFYNEQFFGPGTRLTVL.

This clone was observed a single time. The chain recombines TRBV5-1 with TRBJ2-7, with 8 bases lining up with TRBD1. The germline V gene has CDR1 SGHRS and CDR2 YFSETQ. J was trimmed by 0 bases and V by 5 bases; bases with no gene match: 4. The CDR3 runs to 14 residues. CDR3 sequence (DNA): TGCGCCAGCAGGCAGACAGGGGCCTCCTACGAGCAGTACTTC. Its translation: CASRQTGASYEQYF.

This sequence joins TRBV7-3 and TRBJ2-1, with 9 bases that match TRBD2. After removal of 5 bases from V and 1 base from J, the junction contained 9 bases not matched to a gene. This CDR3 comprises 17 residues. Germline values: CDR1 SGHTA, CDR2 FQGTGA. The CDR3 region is CASSPLAGKPSYNEQFF. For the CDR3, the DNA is TGTGCCAGCAGCCCGCTAGCGGGGAAACCATCCTACAATGAGCAGTTCTTC.

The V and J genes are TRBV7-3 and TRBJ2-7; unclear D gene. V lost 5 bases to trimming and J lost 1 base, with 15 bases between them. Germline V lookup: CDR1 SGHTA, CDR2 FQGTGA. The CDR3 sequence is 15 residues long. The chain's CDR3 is CASSPYPQNSYEQYF. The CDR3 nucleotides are TGTGCCAGCAGCCCGTACCCCCAGAATTCCTACGAGCAGTACTTC. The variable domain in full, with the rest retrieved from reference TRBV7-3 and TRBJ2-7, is GAGVSQTPSNKVTEKGKYVELRCDPISGHTALYWYRQSLGQGPEFLIYFQGTGAADDSGLPNDRFFAVRPEGSVSTLKIQRTERGDSAVYLCASSPYPQNSYEQYFGPGTRLTVT.

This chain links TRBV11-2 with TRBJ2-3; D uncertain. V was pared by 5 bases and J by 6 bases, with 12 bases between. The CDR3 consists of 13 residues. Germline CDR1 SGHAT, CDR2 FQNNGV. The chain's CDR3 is CASSPGRSDTQYF. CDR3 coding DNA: TGTGCCAGCAGCCCAGGACGTTCCGATACGCAGTATTTT.

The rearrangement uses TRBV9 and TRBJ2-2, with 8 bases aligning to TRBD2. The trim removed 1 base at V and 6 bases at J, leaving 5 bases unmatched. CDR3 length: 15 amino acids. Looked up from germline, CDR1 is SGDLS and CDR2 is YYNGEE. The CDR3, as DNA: TGTGCCAGCAGCGTACTAGCGGGTAATCCCGGGGAGCTGTTTTTT. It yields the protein CASSVLAGNPGELFF.

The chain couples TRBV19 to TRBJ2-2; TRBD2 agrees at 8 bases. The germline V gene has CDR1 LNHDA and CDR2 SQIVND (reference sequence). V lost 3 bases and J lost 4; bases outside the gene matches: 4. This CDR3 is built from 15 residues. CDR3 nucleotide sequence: TGTGCCAGTAGTATGACCGGGACTAGCACCGGGGAGCTGTTTTTT. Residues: CASSMTGTSTGELFF.

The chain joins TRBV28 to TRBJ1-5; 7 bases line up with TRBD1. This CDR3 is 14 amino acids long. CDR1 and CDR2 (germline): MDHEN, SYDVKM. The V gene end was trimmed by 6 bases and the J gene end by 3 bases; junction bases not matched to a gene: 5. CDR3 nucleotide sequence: TGTGCCAGCAGCACGGGACAGTTCAATCAGCCCCAGCATTTT. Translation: CASSTGQFNQPQHF.